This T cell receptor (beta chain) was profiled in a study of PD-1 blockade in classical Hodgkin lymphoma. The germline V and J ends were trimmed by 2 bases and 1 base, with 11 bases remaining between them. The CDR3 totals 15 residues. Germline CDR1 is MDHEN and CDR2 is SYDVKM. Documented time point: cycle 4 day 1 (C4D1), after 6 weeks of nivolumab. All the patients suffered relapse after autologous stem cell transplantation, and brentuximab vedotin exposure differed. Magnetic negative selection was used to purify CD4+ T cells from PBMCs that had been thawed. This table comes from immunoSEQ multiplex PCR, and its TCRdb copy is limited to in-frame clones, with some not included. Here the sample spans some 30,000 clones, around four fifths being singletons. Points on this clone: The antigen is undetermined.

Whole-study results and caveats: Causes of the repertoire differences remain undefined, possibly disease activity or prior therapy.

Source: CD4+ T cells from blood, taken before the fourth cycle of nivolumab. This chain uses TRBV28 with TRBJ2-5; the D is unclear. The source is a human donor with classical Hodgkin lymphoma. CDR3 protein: CASSLRPPPQETQYF. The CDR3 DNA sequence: TGTGCCAGCAGTTTAAGGCCCCCACCCCAAGAGACCCAGTACTTC.